A selection of T cell receptor beta chains follows, all from one sample in a study of shared clonotypes between healthy human individuals. The assay was immunoSEQ multiplex PCR, and TCRdb's table has in-frame clones only and misses some. Here the sample spans around 370,000 clones, roughly 96% being singletons. Sequences were obtained from memory CD8+ T cells sorted from blood. Receptors were obtained from a man aged 25-45 years in good health. Each CDR3 is given with its conserved first and last residue. The D gene is left open where the match is weak. Clone size appears in some rows only: once, few, many, or a class for an expanded clone.

v_call	j_call	d_call	clone_size	cdr3_nt	cdr3_aa
TRBV2	TRBJ2-7	TRBD1	.	TGTGCCAGCGTTTTGAAGTGGGACAGGGTAGCCGAGCAGTACTTC	CASVLKWDRVAEQYF
TRBV5-1	TRBJ1-6	.	once	TGCGCCAGTGGCACAGGGAATTCACCCCTCCACTTT	CASGTGNSPLHF
TRBV28	TRBJ2-5	.	.	TGTGCCAGCAGAATCGGGCAGACCCAGTACTTC	CASRIGQTQYF
TRBV5-1	TRBJ2-6	TRBD1	.	TGCGCCACCTCAGGGGGCTCTGGGGCCAACGTCCTGACTTTC	CATSGGSGANVLTF
TRBV6-4	TRBJ1-1	.	.	TGTGCCAGCAGTGACAGGGTTGGCACTGAAGCTTTCTTT	CASSDRVGTEAFF
TRBV2	TRBJ2-5	TRBD2	.	TGTGCCAGCAGTGTTAAGTGGACTAGCGGCCAAGAGACCCAGTACTTC	CASSVKWTSGQETQYF
TRBV27	TRBJ2-7	TRBD1	once	TGTGCCAGCAGACTGGGACAGGGCACCTACGAGCAGTACTTC	CASRLGQGTYEQYF
TRBV2	TRBJ2-3	.	.	TGTGCCAGCAAGAGGTGGGATAGCACAGATACGCAGTATTTT	CASKRWDSTDTQYF
TRBV25-1	TRBJ2-5	TRBD1	.	TGTGCCACAGAGACAGGGGCGACCCAGTACTTC	CATETGATQYF
TRBV30	TRBJ1-3	TRBD1	.	TGTGCCTGGGACAGGGTTTCTGGAAACACCATATATTTT	CAWDRVSGNTIYF
TRBV11-2	TRBJ2-1	TRBD1	.	TGTGCCAGCAGCCGAGACAGGGGGTCCTACAATGAGCAGTTCTTC	CASSRDRGSYNEQFF
TRBV19	TRBJ2-7	.	.	TGTGCCAGTAGTATATCCGGGGCCCGGTCCTACGAGCAGTACTTC	CASSISGARSYEQYF
TRBV7-9	TRBJ2-1	.	.	TGTGCCAGCAGCCCCTCAAGAATCGATGAGCAGTTCTTC	CASSPSRIDEQFF
TRBV5-8	TRBJ1-5	TRBD1	.	TGTGCCAGCACCAGGACAGGGGCTCCCATTTTTAGCAATCAGCCCCAGCATTTT	CASTRTGAPIFSNQPQHF
TRBV7-9	TRBJ2-7	.	.	TGTGCCAGCAGCCCCGTGGGAGGTCCCTACGAGCAGTACTTC	CASSPVGGPYEQYF
TRBV2	TRBJ1-4	TRBD1	.	TGTGCCAGCAGGAGGAGGGACAGGGGGTTTGGTACTAATGAAAAACTGTTTTTT	CASRRRDRGFGTNEKLFF
TRBV5-1	TRBJ2-1	.	.	TGCGCCAGCAGCTTCGTGGGAGTAGGTAATGAGCAGTTCTTC	CASSFVGVGNEQFF
TRBV27	TRBJ1-5	.	.	TGTGCCAGCAGTTTGGCGGGGGTAAATCAGCCCCAGCATTTT	CASSLAGVNQPQHF
TRBV4-1	TRBJ1-2	.	.	TGCGCCAGCAGCCTAACCAGGGCTAGGGGTAATGGCTACACCTTC	CASSLTRARGNGYTF
TRBV2	TRBJ2-7	TRBD2	.	TGTGCCAGCAGTGAATCTAGCGGAGCCTACGAGCAGTACTTC	CASSESSGAYEQYF
TRBV2	TRBJ2-7	TRBD2	.	TGTGCCAGCAGTGAAGGGCTTAGCGGGAACACCTACGAGCAGTACTTC	CASSEGLSGNTYEQYF
TRBV18	TRBJ2-1	TRBD2	.	TGTGCCAGCTCACCTCCGACTAGCGGGAGGGCCCGGAGGAGCTCCTACAATGAGCAGTTCTTC	CASSPPTSGRARRSSYNEQFF
TRBV29-1	TRBJ2-7	TRBD2	.	TGCAGCGCTTCGACTAGCGGGAACGGAAACGAGCAGTACTTC	CSASTSGNGNEQYF
TRBV28	TRBJ2-2	.	once	TGTGCCAGCAGTTTCGGGGGCACCGGGGAGCTGTTTTTT	CASSFGGTGELFF
TRBV29-1	TRBJ2-7	TRBD2	.	TGCAGCGTCGTCGGCGGGAGTTCAAACCCCTACGAGCAGTACTTC	CSVVGGSSNPYEQYF
TRBV9	TRBJ1-2	TRBD1	.	TGTGCCAGCAGCGCAGGGGGCCAGAACTATGGCTACACCTTC	CASSAGGQNYGYTF
TRBV28	TRBJ2-5	.	.	TGTGCCAGCACGCTCTTCGGGGGCCAAGAGACCCAGTACTTC	CASTLFGGQETQYF
TRBV7-6	TRBJ2-1	TRBD2	.	TGTGCCAGCAGTCAAGCCCCAACATCGATAGCGGGAGGGAGGGTCAATGAGCAGTTCTTC	CASSQAPTSIAGGRVNEQFF
TRBV5-1	TRBJ1-1	.	.	TGCGCCAGCAGCTTGGCTCAGGGAGGGGGGACTGAAGCTTTCTTT	CASSLAQGGGTEAFF
TRBV9	TRBJ2-2	TRBD2	.	TGTGCCAGCAGCCCTAGCGGGAGGGACGGGGAGCTGTTTTTT	CASSPSGRDGELFF
TRBV6-1	TRBJ1-4	TRBD1	.	TGTGCCAGCTACACAGGGGGCCTGGGTGAAAAACTGTTTTTT	CASYTGGLGEKLFF
TRBV27	TRBJ2-5	.	.	TGTGCCAGCAGGGGGGTAGAGACCCAGTACTTC	CASRGVETQYF
TRBV6-1	TRBJ2-7	.	.	TGTGCCAGCACCGGGAACTCCTACGAGCAGTACTTC	CASTGNSYEQYF
TRBV2	TRBJ1-5	.	.	TGTGCCAGCAGTGGCGAGTCAGGTGGACGCAATCAGCCCCAGCATTTT	CASSGESGGRNQPQHF
TRBV10-3	TRBJ2-1	.	once	TGTGCCATCAATGGGGGAGACAATGAGCAGTTCTTC	CAINGGDNEQFF
TRBV4-1	TRBJ2-7	.	once	TGCGCCAGCAGCCAAGCCGGGACGTACTCCTACGAGCAGTACTTC	CASSQAGTYSYEQYF
TRBV2	TRBJ2-7	.	.	TGTGCCAGCAGCCCGGACAGTATCTCCTACGAGCAGTACTTC	CASSPDSISYEQYF
TRBV11-3	TRBJ2-6	.	.	TGTGCCAGCAGCCCCTCTGGGGCCAACGTCCTGACTTTC	CASSPSGANVLTF